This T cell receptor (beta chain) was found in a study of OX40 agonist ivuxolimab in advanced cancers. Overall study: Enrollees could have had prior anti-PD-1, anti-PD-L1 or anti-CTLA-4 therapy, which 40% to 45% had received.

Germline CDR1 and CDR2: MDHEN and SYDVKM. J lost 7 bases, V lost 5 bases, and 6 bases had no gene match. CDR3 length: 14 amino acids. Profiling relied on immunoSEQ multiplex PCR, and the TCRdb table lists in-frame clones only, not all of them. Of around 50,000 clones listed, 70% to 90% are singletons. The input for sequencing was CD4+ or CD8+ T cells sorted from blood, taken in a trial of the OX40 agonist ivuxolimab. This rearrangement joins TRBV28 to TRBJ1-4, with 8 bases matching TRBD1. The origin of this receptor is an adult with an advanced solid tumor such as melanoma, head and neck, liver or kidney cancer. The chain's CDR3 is CASSPWTGSEKLFF. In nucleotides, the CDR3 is TGTGCCAGCAGTCCATGGACAGGGAGTGAAAAACTGTTTTTT.